A selection of T cell receptor beta chains follows, all from one sample in a study of blood T cell repertoires in COVID-19. Produced via immunoSEQ multiplex PCR; TCRdb's table is partial and in-frame only. The sample includes about 180,000 clones, more than 75% seen only once; the top ten take roughly 2.5%. Sequencing input: peripheral blood. These receptors all stem from a man aged 40-49 years with active or convalescent COVID-19. The CDR3 runs from the conserved cysteine through the conserved F or W.

j_gene	v_gene	len	CDR3aa
TRBJ1-1	TRBV2	15	CASSEQGFAGTEAFF
TRBJ1-2	TRBV18	14	CASSPQGQGYGYTF
TRBJ2-5	TRBV7-2	12	CASSVSRETQYF
TRBJ2-1	TRBV10-3	19	CAISESAGQKRGGLYEQFF
TRBJ2-3	TRBV3-1/TRBV3-2	21	CASSHWTGGDTAGGRTDTQYF
TRBJ1-5	TRBV19	14	CASSTAGFNQPQHF
TRBJ1-6	TRBV7-2	15	CASSREGTGLSPLHF
TRBJ1-1	TRBV3-1/TRBV3-2	13	CASSLQLNTEAFF
TRBJ1-1	TRBV19	17	CASSIHPRTVMNTEAFF
TRBJ1-2	TRBV5-1	17	CASSLNRDRGPPYGYTF
TRBJ2-1	TRBV15	20	CATSRDSPGLAGASYNEQFF
TRBJ1-6	TRBV11-1	14	CASSVDSRNSPLHF
TRBJ1-2	TRBV5-4	15	CASSLGYRDNYGYTF
TRBJ1-2	TRBV7-9	15	CASSLAGSPNYGYTF
TRBJ2-3	TRBV29-1	12	CSFSGLADTQYF
TRBJ1-6	TRBV13	15	CASSLGQGMSSPLHF
TRBJ1-2	TRBV6-5	14	CASSYGDRLYGYTF
TRBJ1-5	TRBV5-6	13	CASSLAGNQPQHF
TRBJ1-1	TRBV27	17	CASSPPPGSPARTEAFF
TRBJ2-2	TRBV12-3/TRBV12-4	11	CASIRAGELFF
TRBJ2-1	TRBV6-2/TRBV6-3	15	CASSVAGSLEGEQFF
TRBJ1-2	TRBV30	11	CAWSGEWGYTF
TRBJ2-7	TRBV5-1	14	CASSEVIGTAEQYF
TRBJ2-3	TRBV24-1	13	CARSERGRDTQYF
TRBJ2-1	TRBV6-5	16	CASSYIRLLGYNEQFF
TRBJ1-1	TRBV30	13	CAWSQGTGGYAFF
TRBJ2-2	TRBV5-1	18	CASSLRPGTGVSTGELFF
TRBJ1-2	TRBV6-5	14	CASRSGTTNYGYTF
TRBJ1-2	TRBV27	14	CASSIRDRGGGYTF
TRBJ1-4	TRBV4-1	15	CASSPPGQGSEKLFF
TRBJ1-5	TRBV10-3	12	CAIGQGEQPQHF
TRBJ2-2	TRBV6-6	15	CASSYLTGTAGELFF
TRBJ1-1	TRBV15	14	CATSRVGANTEAFF
TRBJ2-1	TRBV12-3/TRBV12-4	13	CASSALLGNEQFF
TRBJ2-2	TRBV3-1/TRBV3-2	16	CASTLQTGQPPGELFF
TRBJ2-7	TRBV6-1	16	CASSGGFGGGKYEQYF
TRBJ1-1	TRBV12-3/TRBV12-4	13	CASSFQGGTEAFF
TRBJ2-6	TRBV7-9	16	CASSPPVLAGANVLTF
TRBJ1-5	TRBV6-1	15	CASSEAGTANQPQHF
TRBJ2-1	TRBV5-1	18	CASSPTSSGGGWGNEQFF